Listed below are T cell receptor beta chains from one sample, sequenced in a study of shared clonotypes between healthy human individuals. Clones were read by immunoSEQ multiplex PCR, and TCRdb kept only the in-frame ones, dropping some. The sample has about 2.4 million clones; approximately 93% are singletons. Material: naive CD4+ T cells from PBMCs. These TCRs come from a man aged 18 to 35 in good health. Some clones in this sample may be carry-over from other donors' samples. The CDR3 runs from the conserved cysteine through the conserved F or W. A D gene is named only where the DNA matches it firmly. The size field is filled for only some rows; it gives once, few, many or a size class.

CASSVAGSLIPDTQYF | TGTGCCAGCAGCGTAGCTGGAAGTCTTATCCCAGATACGCAGTATTTT | - | TRBV9 | - | TRBJ2-3
CASDSRRTNEKLFF | TGTGCCAGCGACAGCCGGAGGACTAATGAAAAACTGTTTTTT | - | TRBV5-6 | - | TRBJ1-4
CAWSDYEQYF | TGTGCCTGGAGTGATTACGAGCAGTACTTC | few | TRBV30 | - | TRBJ2-7
CASSLIYSGYEQYF | TGTGCCAGCAGCTTAATTTACTCGGGTTACGAGCAGTACTTC | - | TRBV7-2 | - | TRBJ2-7
CASTSLAGVGTGELFF | TGCGCCAGCACCTCACTAGCGGGAGTTGGCACCGGGGAGCTGTTTTTT | - | TRBV5-1 | TRBD2 | TRBJ2-2
CASSVGTPTYNEQFF | TGTGCCAGCAGCGTAGGAACTCCCACCTACAATGAGCAGTTCTTC | - | TRBV9 | - | TRBJ2-1
CASSNGRGATEAFF | TGTGCCAGCAGCAACGGCAGGGGAGCCACTGAAGCTTTCTTT | - | TRBV21-1 | - | TRBJ1-1
CASSLHGDQFF | TGTGCCAGCAGCTTACATGGCGACCAGTTCTTC | once | TRBV5-6 | - | TRBJ2-1
CASSERSAGTEAFF | TGTGCCAGCAGTGAACGATCGGCTGGCACTGAAGCTTTCTTT | - | TRBV6-1 | - | TRBJ1-1
CASSQRTFRGRPTEAFF | TGCGCCAGCAGCCAACGAACGTTCAGGGGACGACCCACTGAAGCTTTCTTT | - | TRBV4-3 | - | TRBJ1-1
CASSQQGAGYNEQFF | TGTGCCAGCAGCCAACAGGGGGCTGGCTACAATGAGCAGTTCTTC | - | TRBV2 | TRBD1 | TRBJ2-1
CASSDGVNYGYTF | TGTGCCAGCAGTGACGGAGTAAACTATGGCTACACCTTC | - | TRBV25-1 | - | TRBJ1-2
CASSFSSGDTQYF | TGTGCCAGCAGCTTCTCTTCCGGGGATACGCAGTATTTT | once | TRBV7-3 | - | TRBJ2-3
CASSFISGSSTDTQYF | TGTGCCAGCAGCTTTATTAGCGGTTCTAGCACAGATACGCAGTATTTT | - | TRBV7-9 | - | TRBJ2-3
CASSSGGATSSYNEQFF | TGTGCCAGCAGCTCTGGAGGGGCTACGAGCTCCTACAATGAGCAGTTCTTC | - | TRBV7-9 | - | TRBJ2-1
CASSRETGSYNEQFF | TGTGCCAGCAGCCGGGAGACCGGGTCTTACAATGAGCAGTTCTTC | - | TRBV14 | - | TRBJ2-1
CASSLGQGHYEQYF | TGTGCCAGCAGCTTAGGACAGGGACACTACGAGCAGTACTTC | - | TRBV7-9 | TRBD1 | TRBJ2-7
CALTKMGPNTGELFF | TGTGCCTTGACCAAGATGGGACCAAACACCGGGGAGCTGTTTTTT | - | TRBV30 | - | TRBJ2-2
CASSPEGATYNEQFF | TGTGCCAGCAGCCCCGAGGGGGCTACCTACAATGAGCAGTTCTTC | once | TRBV9 | TRBD1 | TRBJ2-1
CASSTGPVGTEAFF | TGTGCCAGCAGCACGGGACCTGTCGGCACTGAAGCTTTCTTT | - | TRBV9 | - | TRBJ1-1
CASSPYTGVVGNTIYF | TGCGCCAGCAGCCCCTACACAGGGGTGGTTGGAAACACCATATATTTT | once | TRBV5-1 | TRBD1 | TRBJ1-3
CASSPTGISGANVLTF | TGTGCCAGCTCACCGACAGGGATCAGTGGGGCCAACGTCCTGACTTTC | - | TRBV18 | TRBD1 | TRBJ2-6
CASSSPGHYEQYF | TGTGCCAGCAGCTCTCCAGGGCACTACGAGCAGTACTTC | - | TRBV5-8 | - | TRBJ2-7
CASSTVGSSAGSYEQYF | TGTGCCAGCAGCACCGTGGGTTCCAGCGCAGGGTCCTACGAGCAGTACTTC | - | TRBV7-6 | - | TRBJ2-7
CASRQDRSFNEKLFF | TGTGCCAGCAGACAAGACAGGTCCTTCAATGAAAAACTGTTTTTT | - | TRBV7-2 | - | TRBJ1-4
CASSVVGTGELFF | TGTGCCAGCAGCGTAGTGGGCACCGGGGAGCTGTTTTTT | few | TRBV9 | - | TRBJ2-2
CASSLEGLAESSTDTQYF | TGTGCCAGCAGCCTAGAGGGACTAGCGGAGTCTAGCACAGATACGCAGTATTTT | once | TRBV27 | TRBD2 | TRBJ2-3
CASSESNPITGELFF | TGCGCCAGCAGTGAGTCGAACCCTATCACCGGGGAGCTGTTTTTT | - | TRBV10-1 | - | TRBJ2-2
CASSPGGAYNEQFF | TGTGCCAGCAGCCCAGGGGGCGCTTACAATGAGCAGTTCTTC | - | TRBV7-9 | TRBD1 | TRBJ2-1
CASSPASGTYNEQFF | TGTGCCAGCAGCCCCGCCAGCGGGACTTACAATGAGCAGTTCTTC | - | TRBV7-3 | TRBD2 | TRBJ2-1
CASSETQGSQETQYF | TGTGCCAGCAGCGAGACCCAAGGTTCCCAAGAGACCCAGTACTTC | - | TRBV9 | - | TRBJ2-5